One and the same sample provided the 17 T cell receptor beta chains below, sequenced in a study of shared clonotypes between healthy human individuals. The data were produced by immunoSEQ multiplex PCR, yet TCRdb's version contains in-frame clones alone and is incomplete. The sample yields over 850,000 clones, more than 75% seen once. Material: memory CD4+ T cells from PBMCs. Subset indicated: CD45RA-negative fraction. The receptors shown here come from a man between 18 and 29 years old in good health. Some clones in this sample may be carry-over from other donors' samples.

The chain has TRBV6-5 and TRBJ1-4; 8 bases match TRBD1. The ends lost 6 bases at V and 5 bases at J; junction bases unmatched: 5. This CDR3 region has 14 residues. Germline values: CDR1 MNHEY, CDR2 SVGAGI. The CDR3 nucleotides are TGTGCCAGCAGCCAACAGGGGGGAAATGAAAAACTGTTTTTT. Protein product: CASSQQGGNEKLFF.

As concerns this clone: A read error is possible here, since a much larger clone lies one base away. This chain joins TRBV11-3 and TRBJ1-1; D unclear. The CDR3 is 13 residues long. From germline, CDR1 is SGHNT and CDR2 YENEEA. Trimming removed 0 bases from V and 0 bases from J, with 2 bases in between. CDR3 DNA: TGTGCCAGCAGCTTAGAGATGAACACTGAAGCTTTCTTT. Encoded protein: CASSLEMNTEAFF.

For this clone: The sample carries other DNA sequences with the same CDR3. This chain joins TRBV18 and TRBJ2-7; D unresolved. The germline CDR1 and CDR2 sequences are KGHSH and LQKENI. The CDR3 contains 13 residues. V dropped 2 bases and J dropped 3 bases, with 8 bases sitting between them. CDR3 coding DNA: TGTGCCAGCTCACCAACGGCCAGCTACGAGCAGTACTTC. Encoded protein: CASSPTASYEQYF.

This chain connects TRBV29-1 to TRBJ1-5, with a weak D call TRBD1 (6 bases). V lost 6 bases and J lost 0, with 12 bases in between. CDR3 size: 14 residues. Germline V CDR1 and CDR2: SQVTM, ANQGSEA. The CDR3 spells CSVRTDNSNQPQHF. CDR3 nucleotide sequence: TGCAGCGTGAGGACAGATAATAGCAATCAGCCCCAGCATTTT.

The chain combines TRBV18 with TRBJ1-1; TRBD1 agrees at 9 bases. This CDR3 is 12 amino acids long. Per germline, CDR1 KGHSH and CDR2 LQKENI. J lost 8 bases, V lost 4 bases, and 2 bases had no gene match. CDR3: CASSRQGDEAFF. The CDR3, as DNA: TGTGCCAGCTCACGACAGGGGGACGAAGCTTTCTTT.

The chain employs TRBV2 and TRBJ2-1, with D possibly matching TRBD1 (7 bases). V lost 3 bases to trimming and J lost 4 bases, with 13 bases between them. Germline V CDR1 and CDR2: SNHLY, FYNNEI. The CDR3 has 15 residues. CDR3 sequence (DNA): TGTGCCAGCAGTGAGGCGGGACAGCATTACAATGAGCAGTTCTTC. Protein sequence: CASSEAGQHYNEQFF.

This clone was picked up one time. CDR3 in amino acids: CASSLLDRAETQYF. In DNA form, the CDR3 reads TGTGCCAGCAGCTTACTCGATCGAGCGGAGACCCAGTACTTC. The V and J genes are TRBV7-9 and TRBJ2-5, with unresolved D. This CDR3 has 14 amino acids. Looked up from germline, CDR1 is SEHNR and CDR2 is FQNEAQ (reference sequence). V was cut by 2 bases and J by 5 bases, with 12 bases left in between.

The gene calls are TRBV6-1 and TRBJ2-1; D remains ambiguous. The V gene lost 2 bases and the J gene lost 4 bases, with 15 bases spanning the gap. The CDR3 contains 16 residues. Germline V gene data show CDR1 as MNHNS and CDR2 as SASEGT. This chain's CDR3 is CASSERAATSYNEQFF. The CDR3 region has the DNA TGTGCCAGCAGTGAACGGGCAGCGACGTCTTACAATGAGCAGTTCTTC.

V gene TRBV5-1 combines with J gene TRBJ1-2; no definite D call. Germline assignment: CDR1 SGHRS and CDR2 YFSETQ. The CDR3 runs 13 residues. V was shortened by 1 base and J by 5 bases, with 9 bases between the two germline ends. CDR3 in amino acids: CASSLIDEYGYTF. In DNA form, the CDR3 reads TGCGCCAGCAGCTTGATAGACGAATATGGCTACACCTTC.

This chain joins TRBV9 and TRBJ1-3; TRBD1 might be the D (6 bases). V lost 0 bases and J lost 4, with 14 bases in between. Per the germline V gene, CDR1 is SGDLS and CDR2 is YYNGEE. This CDR3 is 16 amino acids long. The CDR3 here is CASSVGIRDTGNTIYF. Here the CDR3 DNA reads TGTGCCAGCAGCGTAGGGATCCGGGACACCGGAAACACCATATATTTT.

A remark on this clone: It may be a read error: a sequence one base away is much more abundant. The same CDR3 is also encoded by other DNA sequences in this sample. This chain connects TRBV7-9 to TRBJ1-5; 7 bases map to TRBD1. This CDR3 is 13 amino acids long. Germline assignment: CDR1 SEHNR and CDR2 FQNEAQ (reference sequence). J was trimmed by 4 bases and V by 4 bases; bases with no gene match: 1. CDR3 loop: CASSSQGNQPQHF. Written as DNA, the CDR3 is TGTGCCAGCAGCTCACAGGGGAATCAGCCCCAGCATTTT.

The CDR3 is CASGPPGPIAFF. CDR3 nucleotides: TGTGCCAGCGGGCCTCCGGGACCTATAGCTTTCTTT. The chain joins TRBV4-2 to TRBJ1-1, with D perhaps TRBD1 (5 bases). This CDR3 has 12 amino acids. Trimming removed 8 bases from V and 10 bases from J, with 17 bases in between. Germline CDR1 and CDR2: LGHNA and YNFKEQ.

A single count supports this clone. The DNA for the CDR3 is TGTGCCAGCAGTGGTGTCGGGGGGCCTGGGGCCAACGTCCTGACTTTC. This translates into CASSGVGGPGANVLTF. The chain links TRBV2 to TRBJ2-6, with D tentatively TRBD2 (7 bases). This CDR3 is 16 amino acids long. Trimming shortened V by 4 bases and J by 2 bases, and 12 bases separated the two germline ends. Germline loops: CDR1 SNHLY, CDR2 FYNNEI.

This rearrangement joins TRBV15 to TRBJ1-4; D ambiguous. Trimming removed 1 base from V and 0 bases from J, with 9 bases in between. The CDR3 is 16 amino acids. The germline V gene encodes CDR1 LNHNV and CDR2 YYDKDF (reference sequence). In nucleotides, the CDR3 is TGTGCCACCAGCAGAGTTCGTTATGCAACTAATGAAAAACTGTTTTTT. Protein product: CATSRVRYATNEKLFF.

The gene calls are TRBV6-6 and TRBJ2-3, with TRBD1 as a possible D gene (6 bases). CDR3 length: 16 residues. Germline V gene lookup returns CDR1 MNHNY and CDR2 SVGAGI (reference sequence). V was trimmed by 6 bases and J by 0 bases, leaving 16 bases between them. As DNA, the CDR3 is TGTGCCAGCAGGACCACAGGGCGAAGGAGCACAGATACGCAGTATTTT. It encodes CASRTTGRRSTDTQYF.

Regarding this clone: A single base separates this from a much larger clone, so it may be a read error. The V call is TRBV7-2, the J call TRBJ1-5; no definite D call. V lost 2 bases to trimming and J lost 5 bases, with 4 bases between them. The germline gives CDR1 SGHTA, CDR2 FQGNSA. The CDR3 loop spans 12 amino acids. The CDR3 reads CASSLMDQPQHF. Written as DNA, the CDR3 is TGTGCCAGCAGCTTAATGGATCAGCCCCAGCATTTT.

The gene calls are TRBV7-2 and TRBJ1-2; 8 bases agree with TRBD1. This CDR3 comprises 14 residues. Per germline, CDR1 SGHTA and CDR2 FQGNSA. V shed 1 base and J 4 bases; nucleotides not matched to a gene: 2. The CDR3, as DNA: TGTGCCAGCAGCTTAGGTGGACAGGGCTATGGCTACACCTTC. The encoded protein is CASSLGGQGYGYTF.